This TCR beta chain emerged from a study of blood T cell repertoires in COVID-19. Overall study: Sources were T cells, B-cell-depleted T cells, or PBMCs; the material itself was cDNA or gDNA.

The sample holds one count of this clone. Per the original methods: Estimated nucleated cell counts came from reference gene primer amplification. Some clones are missing from TCRdb's copy, which holds only in-frame ones; the method was immunoSEQ multiplex PCR. V, J and clone size are taken as reported in that table, and D and trimming were inferred from the DNA itself. The repertoire includes tens of thousands of clones, approximately 88% of them detected once, and approximately 2.4% sits in the top ten. The V end lost 0 bases, the J end lost 4 bases, and 9 bases lay between the germline ends. CDR3 size: 15 residues. Germline lookup yields CDR1 SGHAT and CDR2 FQNNGV.

The source of this sequence is a middle-aged man with acute or convalescent COVID-19. The V call is TRBV11-2, the J call TRBJ2-2, with a possible D match to TRBD1 (5 bases). What was sequenced was peripheral blood. The CDR3 DNA follows: TGTGCCAGCAGCTTAGAGGCAGGGCCCACCGGGGAGCTGTTTTTT. It encodes CASSLEAGPTGELFF.